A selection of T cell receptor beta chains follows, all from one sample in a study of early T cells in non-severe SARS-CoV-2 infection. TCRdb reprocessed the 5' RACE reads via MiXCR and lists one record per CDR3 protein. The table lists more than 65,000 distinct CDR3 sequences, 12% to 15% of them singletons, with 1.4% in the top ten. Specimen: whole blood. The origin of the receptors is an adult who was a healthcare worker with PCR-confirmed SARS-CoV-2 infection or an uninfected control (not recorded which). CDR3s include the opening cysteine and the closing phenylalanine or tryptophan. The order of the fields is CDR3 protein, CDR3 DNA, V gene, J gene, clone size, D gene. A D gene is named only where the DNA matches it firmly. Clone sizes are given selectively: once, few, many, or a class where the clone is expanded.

CSAPHARGNEQFF,TGCAGTGCACCCCACGCGCGGGGCAATGAGCAGTTCTTC,TRBV20-1,TRBJ2-1,-,-
CASSYSGLAGSSYNEQFF,TGTGCCAGCAGTTACTCGGGCCTAGCGGGGAGCTCCTACAATGAGCAGTTCTTC,TRBV6-2/TRBV6-3,TRBJ2-1,few,TRBD2
CASSLLAGTNTGELFF,TGTGCCAGCAGTTTGCTAGCGGGGACGAACACCGGGGAGCTGTTTTTT,TRBV12-3/TRBV12-4,TRBJ2-2,many,TRBD2
CASRITPARAFF,TGTGCCAGCAGGATAACTCCCGCCAGAGCTTTCTTT,TRBV6-1,TRBJ1-1,many,-
CASSLYRGWEQYF,TGTGCCAGCAGCTTATACCGGGGTTGGGAGCAGTACTTC,TRBV13,TRBJ2-7,-,-
CASSLSGSGGALTDTQYF,TGTGCCAGCAGTTTAAGTGGTAGCGGGGGGGCCCTCACAGATACGCAGTATTTT,TRBV27,TRBJ2-3,many,TRBD2
CASSLQGDGYTF,TGTGCCAGCAGCTTACAGGGGGATGGCTACACCTTC,TRBV5-6,TRBJ1-2,many,TRBD1
CAWRHLTGNYDEQYF,TGTGCCTGGAGGCACCTGACAGGGAATTACGACGAGCAGTACTTC,TRBV30,TRBJ2-7,many,TRBD1
CASSERLTGELFF,TGCGCCAGCAGTGAACGCTTAACCGGGGAGCTGTTTTTT,TRBV10-1,TRBJ2-2,-,-
CASSFRSGAGGRFF,TGTGCCAGCAGCTTCCGAAGCGGAGCGGGGGGGAGGTTCTTC,TRBV7-2,TRBJ2-1,few,TRBD2
CASSLGPQGVQETQYF,TGTGCCAGCAGCTTGGGGCCGCAGGGGGTACAAGAGACCCAGTACTTC,TRBV5-6,TRBJ2-5,many,TRBD1
CASSTGTRNTGELFF,TGTGCCAGTAGCACCGGGACTAGGAACACCGGGGAGCTGTTTTTT,TRBV19,TRBJ2-2,many,TRBD2
CASSPRTSGGASEQFF,TGCGCCAGCAGCCCACGGACTAGCGGGGGGGCCAGTGAGCAGTTCTTC,TRBV4-3,TRBJ2-1,many,TRBD2
CASRFTEYEQYF,TGTGCCAGCAGATTTACAGAGTACGAGCAGTACTTC,TRBV6-1,TRBJ2-7,-,-
CSAQVRGFDPNTDTQYF,TGCAGCGCCCAGGTGCGGGGCTTCGACCCAAACACAGATACGCAGTATTTT,TRBV20-1,TRBJ2-3,many,-
CASSTQSEKLFF,TGTGCCAGCAGCACACAGTCTGAAAAACTGTTTTTT,TRBV7-2,TRBJ1-4,-,-
CASSQIKGNTEAFF,TGTGCCAGCAGCCAGATAAAGGGGAACACTGAAGCTTTCTTT,TRBV3-1,TRBJ1-1,many,-